The clone carrying this T cell receptor beta chain was observed a few times. Its antigen is not known. This record belongs to a study of T cells in Graves' hyperthyroidism and ophthalmopathy. The CDR3 spans 16 residues. Trimming cost V 8 bases and J 2 bases, with 20 bases left between them. Germline CDR1 reads LNHDA; CDR2 reads SQIVND (reference sequence). Diagnosis rested on symptoms, serum thyroxine and TRAb, thyroid ultrasound, and orbital computed tomography. General study points: Through a model of 13 V-J features, ophthalmopathy was separated from stable hyperthyroidism. For ophthalmopathy, model prediction preceded onset by a median around 7 months. Blood samples included most of the expanded thyroid clonotypes exceeding 0.001.

RNA transcripts gave rise to amplified TCR beta CDR3 regions. The primer set for the first-round RT-PCR of the TCR CDR3 was HTBI. TCRdb processed the multiplex PCR reads anew with MiXCR; each CDR3 protein has one entry. In the table there are 500,000 to 650,000 distinct CDR3 sequences, 40% to 55% of which are singletons. This chain joins TRBV19 and TRBJ2-3; perhaps D is TRBD1 or TRBD2 (5 bases each). This receptor was obtained from an adult woman with Graves' disease, either hyperthyroidism or ophthalmopathy (not recorded which). What was sequenced was peripheral blood or thyroid tissue (not recorded which). The CDR3 sequence is CASSDFLLGATDTQYF. The CDR3 nucleotides are TGTGCCAGTTCCGACTTCCTCCTCGGGGCCACAGATACGCAGTATTTT.